This T cell receptor (beta chain) emerged from a study of T cells after yellow fever vaccination. Study information: Low-cell-number fractions were prepared with SMART-Seq v4 Ultra Low Input. The study, taken as a whole, reports: The study found a weaker secondary response that peaked faster, day 5 versus 15.

The CDR3 runs to 16 residues. V shed 0 bases and J 3 bases; nucleotides not matched to a gene: 9. Per the germline V gene, CDR1 is DFQATT and CDR2 is SNEGSKA (reference sequence). A process of 5'RACE template switching, which added a universal primer site and UMIs, was used to make TCR cDNA. TCRdb reprocessed the 5' RACE reads via MiXCR and lists one record per CDR3 protein. The sample carries 300,000 to 400,000 distinct CDR3 sequences, about 10% recorded once. This clonotype has only a few counts. Its specificity is not known. Sequenced material: CD4+ T cells sorted from PBMCs, taken 45 days after the yellow fever booster vaccination. The sequence was collected from a man between 18 and 29 years old who received the YFV17D yellow fever vaccine. The chain links TRBV20-1 to TRBJ1-1; 8 bases match TRBD1. The CDR3 here is CSARDESRGLYTEAFF. CDR3 nucleotide sequence: TGCAGTGCTAGAGATGAATCCAGGGGGCTATACACTGAAGCTTTCTTT.